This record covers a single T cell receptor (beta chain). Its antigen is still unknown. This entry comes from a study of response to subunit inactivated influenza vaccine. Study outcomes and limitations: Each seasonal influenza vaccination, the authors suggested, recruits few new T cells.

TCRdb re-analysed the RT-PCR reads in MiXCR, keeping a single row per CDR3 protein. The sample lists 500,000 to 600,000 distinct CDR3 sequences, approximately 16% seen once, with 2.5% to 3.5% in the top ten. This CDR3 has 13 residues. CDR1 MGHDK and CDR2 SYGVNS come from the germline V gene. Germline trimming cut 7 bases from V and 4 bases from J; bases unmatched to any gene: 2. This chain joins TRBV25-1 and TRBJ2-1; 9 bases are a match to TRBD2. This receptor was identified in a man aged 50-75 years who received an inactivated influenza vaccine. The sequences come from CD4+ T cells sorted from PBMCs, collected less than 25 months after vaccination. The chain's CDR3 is CASTGLAYNEQFF. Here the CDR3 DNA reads TGTGCCAGCACGGGACTAGCTTACAATGAGCAGTTCTTC.